This T cell receptor beta chain was retrieved from a study of blood T cells in healthy people across ages. Study findings and constraints: Naive T cell percentage by flow cytometry tracked strongly with beta diversity.

The use of a sample-barcoded 5' primer and a J-beta primer mix characterized a second PCR of about 7 to 12 cycles. Tagging of each cDNA molecule was performed by a template-switch adaptor with 12 random nucleotides. There were at least 2.5 million CDR3-containing paired-end reads obtained from each sample. TCRdb recomputed calls from the 5' RACE reads with MiXCR, one row per CDR3 protein. The table has more than 800,000 distinct CDR3 sequences, 29% seen once. This clonotype was detected only a few times. Its target is not known. CDR1 LNHNV and CDR2 YYDKDF come from the germline V gene (reference sequence). The CDR3 has 13 amino acids. V lost 1 base, J lost 4 bases, and 4 bases lay in between.

The sequence was obtained from an elderly woman in good health. Sequencing used blood. This chain links TRBV15 with TRBJ1-4; D uncertain. The CDR3 nucleotides read TGTGCCACCAGCAGAGTCGGTAATGAAAAACTGTTTTTT. This sequence encodes CATSRVGNEKLFF.